This T cell receptor beta chain is from a study of T cells in Graves' hyperthyroidism and ophthalmopathy. Study context: The blood sample was taken at first diagnosis, before treatment began. Broader study findings: Patients with ophthalmopathy were separated from those with stable hyperthyroidism by a 13 V-J model.

At least ten counts were recorded for this clonotype. No antigen is known for it. Participants, patients aged 18 to 65, had newly diagnosed hyperthyroidism with a duration under 2 months. The investigators amplified TCR beta CDR3 regions from RNA transcripts. HTBI primers were employed in a first-round RT-PCR of the TCR CDR3. MiXCR, run by TCRdb on the multiplex PCR reads, gives a single entry per CDR3 protein. Of 250,000 or so distinct CDR3 sequences in the sample, roughly 15% are singletons; the top ten hold roughly 31%. The germline gives CDR1 MDHEN, CDR2 SYDVKM. The CDR3 runs 14 residues. The V and J ends lost 2 bases and 7 bases, in that order; junction bases with no gene match: 1.

The chain couples TRBV28 to TRBJ2-1; TRBD2 matches at 11 bases. Material for sequencing was blood. The clonotype was recovered from a woman aged 45-65 years with Graves' hyperthyroidism that later progressed to Graves' ophthalmopathy. CDR3 DNA sequence: TGTGCCAGCAGTTTACTAGCGGGAGGAAATGAGCAGTTCTTC. It translates to CASSLLAGGNEQFF. Full variable domain (missing parts from reference TRBV28 and TRBJ2-1): DVKVTQSSRYLVKRTGEKVFLECVQDMDHENMFWYRQDPGLGLRLIYFSYDVKMKEKGDIPEGYSVSREKKERFSLILESASTNQTSMYLCASSLLAGGNEQFFGPGTRLTVL.